This T cell receptor beta chain was captured in a study of blood T cells in healthy people across ages. General observations from the study: Comparison with aged donors showed that long-lived donors had more naive CD4+ cells and higher diversity. Significant beta diversity loss was already apparent by age 40, declining roughly linearly.

The count of this clonotype is one. Its antigen is not known. It was with a sample-barcoded 5' primer and a J-beta primer mix that a second PCR of about 6 to 11 cycles was run. TCRdb fed the 5' RACE reads into MiXCR, producing one record per CDR3 protein. The sample has roughly 1,100,000 distinct CDR3 sequences, under 30% seen once; the top ten hold around 0.75%. Germline assignment: CDR1 MNHEY and CDR2 SVGAGI. V was trimmed by 6 bases and J by 7 bases, leaving 18 bases between them. This CDR3 has 14 residues. These records were also assigned to another study, of T cells of mothers and their children. Per that study: Each mother gave over 9.5 million TCR beta CDR3 reads; each child, several million. Thymic selection molds TCR recombination output in a comparable way in related and unrelated pairs.

The clonotype comes from a girl aged 2-10 years in good health. The rearrangement uses TRBV6-5 and TRBJ2-5, with a weak D call TRBD2 (6 bases). What was sequenced was blood. This CDR3 is CASSMGLQVRTQYF. DNA for the CDR3: TGTGCCAGCAGCATGGGACTCCAGGTGCGGACCCAGTACTTC.